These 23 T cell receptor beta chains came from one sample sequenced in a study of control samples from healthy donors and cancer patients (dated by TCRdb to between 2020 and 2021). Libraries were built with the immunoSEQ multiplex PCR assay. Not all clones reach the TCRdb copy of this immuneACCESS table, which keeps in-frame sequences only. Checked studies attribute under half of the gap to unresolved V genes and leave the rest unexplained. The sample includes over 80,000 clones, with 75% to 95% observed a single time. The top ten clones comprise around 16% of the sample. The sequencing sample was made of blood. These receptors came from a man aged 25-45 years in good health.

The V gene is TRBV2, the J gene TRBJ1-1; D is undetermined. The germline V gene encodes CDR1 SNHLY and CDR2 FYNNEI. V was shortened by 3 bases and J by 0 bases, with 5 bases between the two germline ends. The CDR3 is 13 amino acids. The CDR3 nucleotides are TGTGCCAGCAGTGAGAGGGTGAACACTGAAGCTTTCTTT. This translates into CASSERVNTEAFF.

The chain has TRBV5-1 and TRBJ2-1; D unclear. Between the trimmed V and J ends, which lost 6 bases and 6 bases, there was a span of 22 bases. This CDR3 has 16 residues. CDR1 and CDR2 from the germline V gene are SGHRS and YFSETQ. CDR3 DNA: TGCGCCAGCACCTCCACCAGCCAGACGATCGGCAATGAGCAGTTCTTC. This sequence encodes CASTSTSQTIGNEQFF.

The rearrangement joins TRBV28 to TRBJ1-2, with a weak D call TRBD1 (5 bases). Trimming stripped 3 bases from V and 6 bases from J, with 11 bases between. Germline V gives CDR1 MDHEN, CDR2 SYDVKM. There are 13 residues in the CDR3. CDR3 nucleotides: TGTGCCAGCAGTTTGAGGGGTGTAAATGGCTACACCTTC. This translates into CASSLRGVNGYTF.

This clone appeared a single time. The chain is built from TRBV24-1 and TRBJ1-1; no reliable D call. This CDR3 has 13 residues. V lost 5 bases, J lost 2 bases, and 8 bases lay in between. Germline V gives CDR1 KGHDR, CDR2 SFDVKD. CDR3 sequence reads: CATSAGINTEAFF. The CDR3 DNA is TGTGCCACCAGTGCGGGGATTAACACTGAAGCTTTCTTT.

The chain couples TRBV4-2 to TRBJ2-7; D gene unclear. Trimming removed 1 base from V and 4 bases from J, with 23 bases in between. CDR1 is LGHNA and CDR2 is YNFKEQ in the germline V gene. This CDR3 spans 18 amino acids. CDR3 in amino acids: CASSQAGVVPTLPYEQYF. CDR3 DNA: TGTGCCAGCAGCCAAGCCGGAGTGGTCCCGACTCTCCCGTACGAGCAGTACTTC.

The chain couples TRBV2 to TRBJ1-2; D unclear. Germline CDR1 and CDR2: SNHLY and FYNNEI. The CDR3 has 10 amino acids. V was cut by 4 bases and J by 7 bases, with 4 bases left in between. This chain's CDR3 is CASSGSGYTF. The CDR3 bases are TGTGCCAGCAGTGGAAGTGGCTACACCTTC.

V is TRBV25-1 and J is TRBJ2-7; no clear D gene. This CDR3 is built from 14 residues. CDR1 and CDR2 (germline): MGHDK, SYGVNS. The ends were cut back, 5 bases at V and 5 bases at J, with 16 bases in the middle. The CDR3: CASSPPGPAHEQYF. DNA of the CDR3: TGTGCCAGCAGTCCCCCCGGGCCAGCCCACGAGCAGTACTTC.

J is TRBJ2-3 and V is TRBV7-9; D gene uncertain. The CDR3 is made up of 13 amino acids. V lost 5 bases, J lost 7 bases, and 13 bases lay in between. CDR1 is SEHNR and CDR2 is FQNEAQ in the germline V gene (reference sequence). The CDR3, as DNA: TGTGCCAGCAGCGTCGAGGCGTCGTATACGCAGTATTTT. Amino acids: CASSVEASYTQYF.

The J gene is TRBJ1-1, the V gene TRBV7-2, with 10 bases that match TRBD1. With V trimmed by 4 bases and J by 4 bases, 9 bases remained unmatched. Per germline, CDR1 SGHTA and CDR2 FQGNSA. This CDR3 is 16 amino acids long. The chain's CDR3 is CASSSTTGGYFTEAFF. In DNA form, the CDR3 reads TGTGCCAGCAGCTCAACGACAGGGGGCTATTTCACTGAAGCTTTCTTT.

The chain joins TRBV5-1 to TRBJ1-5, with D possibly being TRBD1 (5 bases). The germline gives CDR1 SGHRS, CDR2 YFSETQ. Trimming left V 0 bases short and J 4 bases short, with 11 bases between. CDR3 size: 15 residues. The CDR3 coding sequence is TGCGCCAGCAGCTTGGAAGCCGGGGGGAATCAGCCCCAGCATTTT. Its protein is CASSLEAGGNQPQHF.

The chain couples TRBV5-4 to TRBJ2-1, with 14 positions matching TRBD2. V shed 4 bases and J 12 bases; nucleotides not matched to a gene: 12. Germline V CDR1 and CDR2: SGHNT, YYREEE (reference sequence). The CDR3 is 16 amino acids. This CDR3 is CASSRTGTSGSFGQFF. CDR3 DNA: TGTGCCAGCAGCCGGACCGGGACTAGCGGGAGTTTTGGGCAGTTCTTC.

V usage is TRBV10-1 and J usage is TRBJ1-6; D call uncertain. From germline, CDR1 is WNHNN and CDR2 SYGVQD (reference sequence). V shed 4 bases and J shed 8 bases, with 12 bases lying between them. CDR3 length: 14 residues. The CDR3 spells CASSGVGSDSPLHF. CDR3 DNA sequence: TGCGCCAGCAGTGGTGTAGGGTCTGATTCACCCCTCCACTTT.

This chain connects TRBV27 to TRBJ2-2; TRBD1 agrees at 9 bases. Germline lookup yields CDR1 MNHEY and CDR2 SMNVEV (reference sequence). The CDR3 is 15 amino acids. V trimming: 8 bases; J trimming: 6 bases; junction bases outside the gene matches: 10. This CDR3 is CASGPGQGISGELFF. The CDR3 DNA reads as TGTGCCAGCGGACCGGGACAGGGAATTTCCGGGGAGCTGTTTTTT.

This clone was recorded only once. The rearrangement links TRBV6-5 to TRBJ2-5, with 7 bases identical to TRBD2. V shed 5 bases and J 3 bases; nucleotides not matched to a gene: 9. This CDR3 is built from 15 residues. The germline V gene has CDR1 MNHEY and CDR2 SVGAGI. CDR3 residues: CASSLLVGREETQYF. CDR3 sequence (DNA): TGTGCCAGCAGTCTTCTGGTTGGGAGGGAAGAGACCCAGTACTTC.

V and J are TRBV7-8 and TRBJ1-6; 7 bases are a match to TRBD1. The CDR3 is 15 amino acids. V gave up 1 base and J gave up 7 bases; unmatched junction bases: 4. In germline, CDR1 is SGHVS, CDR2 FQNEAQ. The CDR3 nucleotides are TGTGCCAGCAGCTTAGTCCAGGGGGAAAATTCACCCCTCCACTTT. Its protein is CASSLVQGENSPLHF.

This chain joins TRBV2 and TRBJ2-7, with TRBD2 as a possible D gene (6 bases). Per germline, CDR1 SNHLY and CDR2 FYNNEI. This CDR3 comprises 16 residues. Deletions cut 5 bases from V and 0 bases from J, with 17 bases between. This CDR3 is CASSLLATAISYEQYF. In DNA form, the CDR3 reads TGTGCCAGCAGTCTTCTAGCGACAGCTATCTCCTACGAGCAGTACTTC.

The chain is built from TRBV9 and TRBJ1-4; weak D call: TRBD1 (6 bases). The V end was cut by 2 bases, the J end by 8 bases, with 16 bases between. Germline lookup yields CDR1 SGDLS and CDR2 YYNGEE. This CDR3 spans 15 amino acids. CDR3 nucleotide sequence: TGTGCCAGCAGCGTGGGTGTAGGGCAGGGGGAAAAACTGTTTTTT. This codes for CASSVGVGQGEKLFF.

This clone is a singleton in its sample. In DNA form, the CDR3 reads TGTGCCAGCAGCCCTCGAGACTTAAGGGATGGCTACACCTTC. Translated: CASSPRDLRDGYTF. The chain couples TRBV7-9 to TRBJ1-2; D unclear. CDR3 size: 14 residues. Germline CDR1 reads SEHNR; CDR2 reads FQNEAQ (reference sequence). V was shortened by 5 bases and J by 6 bases, with 16 bases between the two germline ends.

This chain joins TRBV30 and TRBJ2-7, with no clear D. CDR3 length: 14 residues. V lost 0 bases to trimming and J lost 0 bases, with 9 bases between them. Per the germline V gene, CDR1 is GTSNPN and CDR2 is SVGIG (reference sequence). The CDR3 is CAWSVKGSSYEQYF. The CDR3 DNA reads TGTGCCTGGAGTGTGAAAGGGTCCTCCTACGAGCAGTACTTC.

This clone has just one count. The CDR3 DNA reads TGTGCCAGCAGCGTAGTAGCGGGGGGGCTGGTGGATACGCAGTATTTT. As protein: CASSVVAGGLVDTQYF. The gene calls are TRBV9 and TRBJ2-3; 11 nucleotides match TRBD2. The CDR3 has 16 residues. V trimming: 0 bases; J trimming: 6 bases; junction bases outside the gene matches: 6. Germline assignment: CDR1 SGDLS and CDR2 YYNGEE.

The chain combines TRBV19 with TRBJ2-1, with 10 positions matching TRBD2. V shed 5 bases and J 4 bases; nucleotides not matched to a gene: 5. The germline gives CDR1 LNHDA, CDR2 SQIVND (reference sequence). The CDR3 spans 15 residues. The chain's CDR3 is CASSYGLADYNEQFF. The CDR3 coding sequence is TGTGCCAGTAGTTACGGACTAGCGGATTACAATGAGCAGTTCTTC.

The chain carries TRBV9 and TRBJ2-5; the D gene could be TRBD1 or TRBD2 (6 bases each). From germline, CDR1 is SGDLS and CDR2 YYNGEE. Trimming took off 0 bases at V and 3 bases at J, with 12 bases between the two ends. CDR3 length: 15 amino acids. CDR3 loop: CASSVAGAPKETQYF. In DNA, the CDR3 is TGTGCCAGCAGCGTAGCGGGGGCGCCCAAAGAGACCCAGTACTTC.

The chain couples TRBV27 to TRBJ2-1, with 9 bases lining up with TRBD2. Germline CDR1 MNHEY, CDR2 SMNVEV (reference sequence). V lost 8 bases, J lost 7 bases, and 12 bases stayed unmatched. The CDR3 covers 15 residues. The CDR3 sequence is CASWVAGVIPNEQFF. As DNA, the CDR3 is TGTGCCAGCTGGGTAGCGGGGGTTATACCTAATGAGCAGTTCTTC.